This TCR beta chain appears in the sequencing data of a study of T cells in Graves' hyperthyroidism and ophthalmopathy. Findings and caveats of the study: A model of 13 V-J pairs discriminated ophthalmopathy from stable hyperthyroidism. The majority of expanded thyroid clonotypes above 0.001 also appeared in blood.

In this sample, this clonotype turned up a few times. Its antigen is undetermined. Thyroid ultrasound, orbital computed tomography, clinical symptoms, and serum thyroxine and TRAb underpinned diagnoses. CDR1 is ENHRY and CDR2 is SYGVKD in the germline V gene. The CDR3 extends over 14 amino acids. V dropped 3 bases and J dropped 7 bases, with 10 bases sitting between them. Amplification yielded TCR beta CDR3 regions, with RNA transcripts as the source. The HTBI primer set was used in a first-round RT-PCR of the TCR CDR3. TCRdb redid the calling of the multiplex PCR reads with MiXCR, one entry per CDR3 protein. The sample has almost 600,000 distinct CDR3 sequences, 35% to 55% seen once.

The sample consisted of peripheral blood or thyroid tissue (not recorded which). The sequence was collected from a woman aged 18-29 years with Graves' hyperthyroidism. The chain uses TRBV10-3 and TRBJ1-6; D uncertain. Written as DNA, the CDR3 is TGTGCCATCAGTGAAAGTGACGACAATTCACCCCTCCACTTT. Its protein is CAISESDDNSPLHF.